The clone carrying this T cell receptor (beta chain) was recorded once. Its antigen is unknown. This specimen belongs to a study of Graves' ophthalmopathy and Graves' hyperthyroidism. CDR1 and CDR2 from the germline V gene are DFQATT and SNEGSKA (reference sequence). The V end lost 3 bases, the J end lost 7 bases, and 12 bases lay between the germline ends. The CDR3 has 13 amino acids. As the template, RNA transcripts were used to amplify TCR beta CDR3 regions. Second-round multiplex PCR came after a first-round RT-PCR that employed HTBI primers. TCRdb analysed the multiplex PCR reads with MiXCR anew, one entry per CDR3 protein. The data hold 600,000 to 950,000 distinct CDR3 sequences, with 35% to 50% observed a single time. Ophthalmopathy in the donors was of moderate-to-severe activity, with CAS ≥3, NOSPECS ≥4 and duration under 3 months. If patients had other autoimmune diseases, uncontrolled infections, pregnancy or lactation, they were excluded.

Broader study findings: Among expanded thyroid clonotypes above 0.001 frequency, most also occurred in blood. Cross-validated, the 13-signature model showed 87.88%/81.08% sensitivity/specificity, and 80%/75% in the test set.

The rearrangement uses TRBV20-1 and TRBJ2-2, with D perhaps matching TRBD2 (5 bases). This receptor was identified in an adult man with Graves' ophthalmopathy. Input material: peripheral blood. The CDR3 DNA follows: TGCAGTGCTAGGGGGAGAGTTGGCGGGGAGCTGTTTTTT. Translating it yields CSARGRVGGELFF.